Given below is one TCR beta chain in context. Its antigen is not yet known. Within one base of it there is no much larger clone, and no base qualities were kept. Separate from the approximately 690-subject first cohort, the validation cohort of roughly 120 subjects was the group to which the donors belonged. The CDR3 has 13 amino acids, counting the end cysteine and phenylalanine. Here the CDR3 DNA is all that survives: 39 bases in frame from base 1. CDR1 SGDLS and CDR2 YYNGEE are derived from the germline V gene. The junction carries 13 bases between V and J, which are trimmed by 0 bases and 10 bases respectively. The data originate from a study of cytomegalovirus exposure and HLA in healthy donors (dated by TCRdb to the late 2010s). Regarding the study in general: According to a later analysis, one platform produced both the 100 to 150 validation repertoires and the 670 or so repertoires of the first cohort. The study aimed to test whether signatures of past pathogen exposure could be identified by cataloging public T cell receptors. Besides the first cohort of around 670 subjects, a separate validation cohort made up of some 110 different subjects was used. The study combined high-throughput TCR immunosequencing, statistical association of individual TCRs with disease status, and machine learning to predict cytomegalovirus infection status.

The library was generated by the immunoSEQ multiplex PCR assay. In the source study's methods: To diagnose cytomegalovirus status from the catalog of TCR beta chain sequences, a statistical classification framework was built. TCRdb holds this immuneACCESS table with in-frame rearrangements only. Some clones are missing; in checked studies, unresolved V genes explain under half, and the rest has no known cause. The D gene and trimming were derived from the DNA, and the V and J assignments and clone size from that table. The sample records around 180,000 clones, roughly 84% of which are singletons. Roughly 6.5% of the sample belongs to the ten largest clones. Paper-wide results and their limitations: The study listed approximately 150 TCR beta chains as associated with cytomegalovirus. Three of the identified cytomegalovirus-associated TCR beta chains were confirmed in vitro to be specific for cytomegalovirus antigens. The classifier was reported to diagnose cytomegalovirus status with high specificity and sensitivity in both the original cohort and the validation cohort. The validation cohort had no HLA typing available for a later analysis, so co-occurrence within that cohort was assessed over all 120 or so repertoires. In a later analysis, TCRs clustered in the first cohort were found to also tend to co-occur in the 130 or so validation repertoires, with 90% to 95% of cluster scores above 0. Most TCR sequences were seen in very few donors, while some public TCRs were found in many individuals. According to the authors, the approach could potentially be generalized to other disease states and immunological phenotypes.

The sequenced sample was PBMCs. The rearrangement combines TRBV9 with TRBJ1-1; TRBD1 is a weak D gene call, 5 bases matching. The sequence was obtained from a man younger than 35 in good health and CMV-seropositive. The CDR3 has the sequence CASSVAGGGVAFF. The DNA reads TGTGCCAGCAGCGTAGCTGGGGGGGGTGTAGCTTTCTTT.